One and the same sample provided the 27 T cell receptor beta chains below, sequenced in a study of post-analysis software for immune sequencing data. These TCRs are of unknown antigen specificity. TCR beta cDNA libraries included unique molecular identifiers. TCRdb recomputed calls from the PCR reads with MiXCR, one row per CDR3 protein. The top ten hold approximately 4.3% of the sample, which has about 820,000 distinct CDR3 sequences, around 50% seen once. Study findings and constraints: Among four to six TRBV segments more frequent in patients than controls were TRBV5-6, TRBV5-1 and TRBV20-1.

The sample comprised blood. The receptors were gathered from a girl under 18 with multiple sclerosis.

The chain is built from TRBV20-1 and TRBJ2-1; weak D call: TRBD1 (5 bases). With the DNA end fitting TRBJ2-7 better, the J assignment may be wrong. The CDR3 spans 14 residues. Germline CDR1 is DFQATT and CDR2 is SNEGSKA (reference sequence). CDR3 sequence (DNA): TGCAGTGCCCTTACAGGAACCTCCTACAATGAGCAGTACTTC. Translating it yields CSALTGTSYNEQYF.

The chain links TRBV6-6 to TRBJ2-4; 8 nucleotides match TRBD1. The closer fit of TRBJ2-7 to the DNA end suggests the J call may be wrong. Germline CDR1 MNHNY, CDR2 SVGAGI (reference sequence). This CDR3 has 14 amino acids. The CDR3 sequence is CASSQTGVSVEQYF. The CDR3 DNA sequence: TGTGCCAGCAGTCAGACAGGGGTGTCCGTCGAGCAGTACTTC.

The CDR3 DNA is TGTGCCAGCAGCTGGGAACAGGGATCCGAGCAGTACTTC. It codes for CASSWEQGSEQYF. V is TRBV12-3 or TRBV12-4 and J is TRBJ2-5; D possibly corresponds to TRBD1 (6 bases). Near its end, the DNA agrees better with TRBJ2-7, so the J call may be wrong. This CDR3 comprises 13 residues.

The chain employs TRBV4-1 and TRBJ2-2; 7 positions agree with TRBD1. V was pared by 3 bases and J by 4 bases, with 8 bases of the junction left unmatched. This CDR3 has 16 residues. Germline V gene data show CDR1 as MGHRA and CDR2 as YSYEKL. CDR3 DNA: TGCGCCAGCAGCCATGAGAGGGGGCTGGGCACCGGGGAGCTGTTTTTT. Its translation: CASSHERGLGTGELFF.

This clonotype has a handful of counts. CDR3 region: CASSFPRIGSYEQYF. The CDR3 nucleotides are TGTGCCAGCAGCTTCCCTCGTATAGGCTCCTACGAGCAGTACTTC. This chain links TRBV7-2 with TRBJ2-7; D unclear. The CDR3 is 15 residues long. V gave up 3 bases and J gave up 0 bases, with 12 bases separating them. Germline V lookup: CDR1 SGHTA, CDR2 FQGNSA.

This clonotype was seen more than once but under ten times. V is TRBV6-5 and J is TRBJ2-4; 12 bases agree with TRBD1. The CDR3 totals 16 residues. V lost 5 bases and J lost 3; bases outside the gene matches: 5. Germline-derived CDR1 and CDR2 are MNHEY and SVGAGI. CDR3 loop: CASSMGQGAGKNIQYF. The CDR3 nucleotides are TGTGCCAGCAGTATGGGACAGGGGGCGGGCAAAAACATTCAGTACTTC.

The chain employs TRBV20-1 and TRBJ2-3, with TRBD2 as a possible D gene (6 bases). Trimming took off 7 bases at V and 8 bases at J, with 19 bases between the two ends. Germline CDR1 DFQATT, CDR2 SNEGSKA (reference sequence). The CDR3 contains 13 residues. CDR3 sequence: CSGRAVVWGTQYF. For the CDR3, the DNA is TGCAGTGGGAGGGCCGTGGTCTGGGGTACGCAGTATTTT.

The chain combines TRBV27 with TRBJ2-5, with D uncertain. The CDR3 is made up of 13 amino acids. CDR1 MNHEY and CDR2 SMNVEV come from the germline V gene (reference sequence). V lost 2 bases, J lost 11 bases, and 15 bases lay in between. The DNA for the CDR3 is TGTGCCAGCAGTTTAGTTTCGGGTACGGAGCAGTACTTC. Its translation: CASSLVSGTEQYF.

V and J are TRBV5-1 and TRBJ2-7, with a weak D call TRBD1 (6 bases). V dropped 1 base and J dropped 3 bases, with 17 bases sitting between them. Germline loops: CDR1 SGHRS, CDR2 YFSETQ. This CDR3 is built from 16 residues. CDR3 in amino acids: CASSLKQGPLFYEQYF. CDR3 nucleotides: TGCGCCAGCAGCTTGAAGCAGGGGCCCCTCTTCTACGAGCAGTACTTC.

This clonotype was detected only a few times. The chain combines TRBV29-1 with TRBJ2-1; tentatively, D is TRBD1 or TRBD2 (5 bases each). This CDR3 is built from 13 residues. The germline V gene has CDR1 SQVTM and CDR2 ANQGSEA. Trimming shortened V by 5 bases and J by 5 bases, and 13 bases separated the two germline ends. DNA for the CDR3: TGCAGCGTTTCCGGGACGGCCGACAATGAGCAGTTCTTC. The encoded protein is CSVSGTADNEQFF.

The V gene is TRBV27, the J gene TRBJ2-7; weak D call: TRBD2 (5 bases). This CDR3 contains 13 residues. V shed 4 bases and J shed 2 bases, with 9 bases lying between them. In germline, CDR1 is MNHEY, CDR2 SMNVEV (reference sequence). The CDR3 nucleotides read TGTGCCAGCAGTTGGCGGGTCGCCTACGAGCAGTACTTC. It codes for CASSWRVAYEQYF.

The genes are TRBV7-8 and TRBJ2-3, with 11 nucleotides matching TRBD2. Germline V gives CDR1 SGHVS, CDR2 FQNEAQ. Losses at the gene ends were 6 bases for V and 6 bases for J; bases not matched to a gene: 11. The CDR3 is 16 residues long. CDR3: CASSRNKLAGDDTQYF. DNA for the CDR3: TGTGCCAGCAGTCGAAACAAACTAGCGGGAGACGATACGCAGTATTTT.

This clonotype was picked up a small number of times. This chain joins TRBV5-1 and TRBJ1-5; D not resolved. Trimming pared 9 bases from V and 0 bases from J, leaving 13 bases between. The CDR3 is made up of 14 amino acids. The germline V gene encodes CDR1 SGHRS and CDR2 YFSETQ. CDR3 DNA: TGCGCCACGGGCAGCGAGTATAGCAATCAGCCCCAGCATTTT. As protein: CATGSEYSNQPQHF.

The chain couples TRBV6-6 to TRBJ2-7; D call uncertain. The DNA end is more similar to TRBJ2-5, so the J call may be wrong. The CDR3 loop spans 14 amino acids. Germline V gene sequence: CDR1 MNHNY, CDR2 SVGAGI (reference sequence). The CDR3 protein is CASSYSTEGKTQYF. The CDR3 region has the DNA TGTGCCAGCAGTTACTCGACGGAAGGGAAGACCCAGTACTTC.

For this clonotype: A much larger clonotype is one base distant, so this may be a read error. The chain carries TRBV7-2 and TRBJ2-5, with TRBD2 identical over 9 bases. CDR1 SGHTA and CDR2 FQGNSA come from the germline V gene. With 4 bases clipped from V and 11 bases from J, the junction kept 17 bases outside the gene matches. CDR3 length: 16 amino acids. CDR3 sequence reads: CASSSPSGEPNNEQYF. CDR3 sequence (DNA): TGTGCCAGCAGCTCCCCTAGCGGGGAACCCAATAATGAGCAGTACTTC.

This chain links TRBV11-1 with TRBJ1-1, with 7 bases aligning to TRBD1. The germline gives CDR1 SGHAT, CDR2 FQDESV (reference sequence). The CDR3 loop spans 15 amino acids. V lost 6 bases, J lost 1 base, and 8 bases stayed unmatched. DNA for the CDR3: TGTGCCAGCAGTTCAAGGGACAGAAGGAACACTGAAGCTTTCTTT. It specifies CASSSRDRRNTEAFF. The whole variable domain, remainder taken from reference TRBV11-1 and TRBJ1-1, is EAEVAQSPRYKITEKSQAVAFWCDPISGHATLYWYRQILGQGPELLVQFQDESVVDDSQLPKDRFSAERLKGVDSTLKIQPAELGDSAMYLCASSSRDRRNTEAFFGQGTRLTVV.

V is TRBV20-1 and J is TRBJ2-1; no clear D gene. Per germline, CDR1 DFQATT and CDR2 SNEGSKA (reference sequence). The CDR3 is made up of 14 amino acids. V lost 1 base and J 3 bases, leaving 10 bases between the germline ends. The CDR3 DNA is TGCAGTGCTAGAGGGCCGGGTATCTACAATGAGCAGTTCTTC. Translated, it gives CSARGPGIYNEQFF.

This rearrangement joins TRBV5-1 to TRBJ1-4; D gene unclear. Germline V lookup: CDR1 SGHRS, CDR2 YFSETQ. The CDR3 has 15 amino acids. V gave up 4 bases and J gave up 3 bases, with 13 bases separating them. The CDR3 DNA is TGCGCCAGCAGCCCCTTGGGTGCTCCTAATGAAAAACTGTTTTTT. Amino acid sequence: CASSPLGAPNEKLFF.

This clonotype occurred a few times. This chain joins TRBV7-2 and TRBJ2-3; 8 nucleotides match TRBD2. V gave up 5 bases and J gave up 4 bases; unmatched junction bases: 11. CDR1 is SGHTA, CDR2 FQGNSA, per germline. The CDR3 is 16 amino acids. For the CDR3, the DNA is TGTGCCAGCAGCGGGATGCGGGGGGTCACCGCAGATACGCAGTATTTT. This encodes CASSGMRGVTADTQYF.

This clonotype occurred a few times. The chain employs TRBV29-1 and TRBJ2-3; 10 bases agree with TRBD1. Losses at the gene ends were 6 bases for V and 4 bases for J; bases not matched to a gene: 16. CDR1 SQVTM and CDR2 ANQGSEA come from the germline V gene. This CDR3 spans 17 amino acids. The CDR3 bases are TGCAGCGTCAACCCCATCCCCGGGACAGGGGACCCAGATACGCAGTATTTT. This encodes CSVNPIPGTGDPDTQYF.

This clonotype has only a few counts. The chain combines TRBV4-1 with TRBJ2-7; the match to TRBD2 covers 10 bases. The CDR3 runs to 15 residues. V lost 3 bases to trimming and J lost 2 bases; unmatched junction nucleotides: 4. The germline V gene encodes CDR1 MGHRA and CDR2 YSYEKL. The CDR3 bases are TGCGCCAGCAGCCACCCGACTAGCGGGCCCTACGAGCAGTACTTC. It encodes CASSHPTSGPYEQYF.

V is TRBV20-1 and J is TRBJ1-2; a weak D match, TRBD1 (6 bases). Per the germline V gene, CDR1 is DFQATT and CDR2 is SNEGSKA (reference sequence). The germline V and J ends were trimmed by 0 bases and 12 bases, with 14 bases remaining between them. CDR3 length equals 12 residues. The CDR3 spells CSARDEGGYNTF. CDR3 coding DNA: TGCAGTGCTAGAGATGAAGGGGGGTATAACACCTTC.

This clonotype was counted only a few times. The CDR3 here is CATAYQETQYF. CDR3 nucleotide sequence: TGTGCCACCGCATATCAAGAGACCCAGTACTTC. The gene calls are TRBV10-3 and TRBJ2-5; D unresolved. The CDR3 extends over 11 amino acids. Trimming removed 10 bases from V and 2 bases from J, with 8 bases in between. Germline V gene data show CDR1 as ENHRY and CDR2 as SYGVKD.

This chain joins TRBV4-1 and TRBJ1-4, with 7 bases lining up with TRBD1. Trimming at V came to 0 bases and at J to 8 bases, leaving 6 bases not matched to a gene. The germline gives CDR1 MGHRA, CDR2 YSYEKL. CDR3 length: 15 amino acids. In DNA, the CDR3 is TGCGCCAGCAGCCAAGACGACAGGGCGGGCGAAAAACTGTTTTTT. It codes for CASSQDDRAGEKLFF.

This chain links TRBV7-6 with TRBJ2-7, with TRBD2 matching 8 bases. With the DNA end fitting TRBJ2-5 better, the J assignment may be wrong. The germline CDR1 and CDR2 sequences are SGHVS and FNYEAQ. The CDR3 is 14 amino acids. This chain's CDR3 is CASRILSGGETQYF. DNA of the CDR3: TGTGCCAGCAGAATATTGTCGGGAGGGGAGACCCAGTACTTC.

The chain employs TRBV20-1 and TRBJ2-1; D is possibly TRBD2 (6 bases). Trimming shortened V by 3 bases and J by 10 bases, and 19 bases separated the two germline ends. The CDR3 is 14 residues long. Looked up from germline, CDR1 is DFQATT and CDR2 is SNEGSKA (reference sequence). CDR3: CSASILGLDREQFF. The CDR3 DNA reads as TGCAGTGCTAGTATTTTGGGACTGGATAGGGAGCAGTTCTTC.

The rearrangement links TRBV6-1 to TRBJ1-2; no definite D call. Trimming shortened V by 7 bases and J by 0 bases, and 15 bases separated the two germline ends. Germline-derived CDR1 and CDR2 are MNHNS and SASEGT. The CDR3 totals 15 residues. Here the CDR3 reads CASIRSGPANYGYTF. In nucleotides, the CDR3 is TGTGCCAGCATACGGTCAGGACCAGCTAACTATGGCTACACCTTC.